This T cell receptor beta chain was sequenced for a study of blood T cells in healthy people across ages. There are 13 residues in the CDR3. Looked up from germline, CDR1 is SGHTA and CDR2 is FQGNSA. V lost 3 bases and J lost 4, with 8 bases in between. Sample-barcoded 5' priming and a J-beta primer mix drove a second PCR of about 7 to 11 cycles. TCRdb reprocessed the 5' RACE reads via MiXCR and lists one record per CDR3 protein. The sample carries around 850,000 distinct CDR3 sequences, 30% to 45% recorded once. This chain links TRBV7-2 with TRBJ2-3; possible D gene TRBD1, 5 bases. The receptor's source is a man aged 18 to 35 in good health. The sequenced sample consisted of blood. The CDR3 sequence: CASSFRAADTQYF. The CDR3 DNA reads TGTGCCAGCAGCTTCAGGGCTGCAGATACGCAGTATTTT.